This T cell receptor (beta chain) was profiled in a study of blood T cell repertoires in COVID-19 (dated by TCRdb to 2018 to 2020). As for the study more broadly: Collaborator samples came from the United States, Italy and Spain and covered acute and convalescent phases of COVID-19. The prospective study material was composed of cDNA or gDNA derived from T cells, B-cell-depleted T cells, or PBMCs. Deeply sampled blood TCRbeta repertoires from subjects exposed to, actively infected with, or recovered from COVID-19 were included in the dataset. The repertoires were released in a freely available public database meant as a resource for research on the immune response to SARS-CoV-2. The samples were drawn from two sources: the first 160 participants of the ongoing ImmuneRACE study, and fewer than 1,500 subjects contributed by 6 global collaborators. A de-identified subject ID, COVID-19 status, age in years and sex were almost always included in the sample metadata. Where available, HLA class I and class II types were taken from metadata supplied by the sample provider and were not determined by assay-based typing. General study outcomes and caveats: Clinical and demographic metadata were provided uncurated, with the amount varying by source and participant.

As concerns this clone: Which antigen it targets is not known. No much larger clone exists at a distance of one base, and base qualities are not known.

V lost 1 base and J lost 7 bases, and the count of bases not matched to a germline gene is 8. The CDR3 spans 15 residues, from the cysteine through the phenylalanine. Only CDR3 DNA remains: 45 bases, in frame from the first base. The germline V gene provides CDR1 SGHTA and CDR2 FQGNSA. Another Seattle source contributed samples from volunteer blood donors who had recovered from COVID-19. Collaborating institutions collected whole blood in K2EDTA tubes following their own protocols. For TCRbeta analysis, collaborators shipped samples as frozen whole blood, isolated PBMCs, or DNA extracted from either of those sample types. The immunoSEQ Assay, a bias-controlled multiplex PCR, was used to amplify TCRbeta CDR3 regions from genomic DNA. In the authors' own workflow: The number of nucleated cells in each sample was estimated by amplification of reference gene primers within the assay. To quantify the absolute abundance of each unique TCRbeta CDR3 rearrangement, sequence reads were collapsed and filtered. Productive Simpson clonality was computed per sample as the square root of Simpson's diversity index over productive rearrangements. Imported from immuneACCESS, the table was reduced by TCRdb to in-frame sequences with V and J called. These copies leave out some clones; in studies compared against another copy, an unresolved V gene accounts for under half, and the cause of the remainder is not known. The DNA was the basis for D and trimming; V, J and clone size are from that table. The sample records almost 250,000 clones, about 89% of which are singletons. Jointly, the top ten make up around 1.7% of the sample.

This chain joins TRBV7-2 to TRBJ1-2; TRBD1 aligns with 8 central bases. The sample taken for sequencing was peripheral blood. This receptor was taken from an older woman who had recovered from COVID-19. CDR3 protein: CASSLVPGQVVGYTF. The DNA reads TGTGCCAGCAGCTTAGTGCCGGGACAGGTTGTTGGCTACACCTTC.